This T cell receptor beta chain was profiled in a study of T-cell reconstitution after alpha-beta-depleted transplantation in children. This CDR3 has 12 residues. V was trimmed by 8 bases and J by 8 bases, leaving 15 bases between them. CDR1 SQVTM and CDR2 ANQGSEA come from the germline V gene. This clonotype was detected only a few times. Library preparation (for TCRbeta) was performed with unique molecular identifiers. MiXCR was run by TCRdb on the PCR reads, yielding one entry per CDR3 protein. The table shows around 380,000 distinct CDR3 sequences, with about 11% occurring only once. This TCR came from a human donor who donated a stem cell graft to a child with acute myeloid leukemia. Sample: PBMCs from the stem cell graft donor, taken from the stem cell graft. This chain joins TRBV29-1 and TRBJ2-2, with D uncertain. The CDR3 region has the DNA TGCAGCCAAAGACTCCCCGGGGGGGAGCTGTTTTTT. Residues: CSQRLPGGELFF.